This TCR beta chain is drawn from a study of cytomegalovirus exposure and HLA in healthy donors. Trimming stripped 3 bases from V and 0 bases from J, with 13 bases between. Germline CDR1 is SGHDT and CDR2 is YYEEEE. The length of the CDR3 is 16 residues. It was with 60 Vbeta and 13 Jbeta primers that the PCR ran. Assay used: immunoSEQ multiplex PCR; TCRdb lists only in-frame clones, some missing. The sample holds roughly 150,000 clones, roughly 77% seen once. This chain joins TRBV5-6 and TRBJ1-3, with a possible D match to TRBD1 (5 bases). The TCR comes from a man aged 18 to 35 in good health and CMV-seropositive. Input material: PBMCs. In DNA, the CDR3 is TGTGCCAGCAGCTGGACATGGGGTAACTCTGGAAACACCATATATTTT. Translating gives CASSWTWGNSGNTIYF.